This section outlines one TCR beta chain sequence together with its context. Its antigen is undetermined. This sample is part of a study of graft-versus-host responses after intestinal transplantation. Study information: Multivisceral, liver-intestinal, or isolated intestinal grafts were transplanted into recipients. Each recipient received anti-thymocyte globulin induction, then tacrolimus and steroids for 3 to 4 years.

This CDR3 has 15 amino acids. After removal of 2 bases from V and 5 bases from J, the junction contained 7 bases not matched to a gene. Germline values: CDR1 MNHNY, CDR2 SVGAGI (reference sequence). Using immunoSEQ multiplex PCR, the repertoire was profiled, and TCRdb retains in-frame clones only, with some absent. The repertoire consists of almost 85,000 clones, with 90% to 95% occurring once and the leading ten covering 0.1%. Findings of the study overall: With peak circulating GvH clone levels came an association with early post-transplant HvG declines. The marrow of recipients harbored GvH clones, and ileum or blood showed some of them first.

The rearrangement links TRBV6-6 to TRBJ1-2; 8 bases align to TRBD1. The sample in question was unstimulated CD4+ T cells sorted from spleen or lymph node cells, obtained before intestinal transplant. The receptor was isolated from a human donor who received an intestinal transplant. Written as DNA, the CDR3 is TGTGCCAGCAGTTACAACCCCGGGACAGGATATGGCTACACCTTC. Translated, it gives CASSYNPGTGYGYTF.